This TCR beta chain originates from a study of cytomegalovirus exposure and HLA in healthy donors. Researchers ran the PCR with 60 Vbeta and 13 Jbeta primers. TCRdb's table, derived via immunoSEQ multiplex PCR, lists solely in-frame clones and lacks some. The table records around 200,000 clones, roughly 87% of them present only once. This clone was seen more than once but under ten times. The antigen is undetermined. Regarding the study as a whole: Segments of the TCR beta V type were, in most cases, productive about 87% or about 30% of the time in an earlier analysis. The authors enumerated 164 TCR beta chains as linked to cytomegalovirus. When presence/absence was analysed, sequencing depth was taken to be roughly uniform across donors. Later analysis suggested links between common viral pathogens and several top significant clusters.

The sequence was obtained from a man in his forties or fifties in good health and CMV-seropositive. Sequencing was carried out using PBMCs.

The CDR3 DNA is TGCGCCAGCAGCTTGGGGGACAGGGACGACGAAAAACTGTTTTTT. Translation gives CASSLGDRDDEKLFF. The V and J genes are TRBV5-1 and TRBJ1-4; TRBD1 aligns across 9 bases. Germline V gives CDR1 SGHRS, CDR2 YFSETQ. The CDR3 spans 15 residues. V lost 0 bases and J lost 8; bases outside the gene matches: 5.